Listed here are 27 T cell receptor beta chains from one sample, sequenced in a study of T cell responses to AZD1222 COVID-19 vaccine. Sequencing was performed with immunoSEQ multiplex PCR; in TCRdb, only in-frame clones are kept and a portion is missing. The table includes about 130,000 clones, roughly nine tenths detected once. The input for sequencing was peripheral blood, taken on day 0 of AZD1222 vaccination. These receptors all stem from an adult in good health.

This rearrangement joins TRBV9 to TRBJ2-2; 8 nucleotides match TRBD2. V was pared by 0 bases and J by 5 bases, with 3 bases of the junction left unmatched. The CDR3 is made up of 15 amino acids. Germline V gene lookup returns CDR1 SGDLS and CDR2 YYNGEE. The chain's CDR3 is CASSVGSGMTGELFF. The CDR3 nucleotides read TGTGCCAGCAGCGTAGGTAGCGGGATGACCGGGGAGCTGTTTTTT.

The chain joins TRBV7-2 to TRBJ1-5; D might be TRBD1 (6 bases). This CDR3 is 13 amino acids long. Between the trimmed V and J ends, which lost 2 bases and 5 bases, there was a span of 7 bases. Germline V gene sequence: CDR1 SGHTA, CDR2 FQGNSA. The CDR3 region has the DNA TGTGCCAGCAGCTTAAGGGGGGATCAGCCCCAGCATTTT. Its translation: CASSLRGDQPQHF.

The chain recombines TRBV9 with TRBJ1-2; TRBD1 might be the D (5 bases). CDR1 is SGDLS, CDR2 YYNGEE, per germline. V was trimmed by 6 bases and J by 6 bases, leaving 15 bases between them. The CDR3 runs to 13 residues. This chain's CDR3 is CASTQPGFDGYTF. The CDR3 nucleotides read TGTGCCAGCACCCAACCAGGGTTTGATGGCTACACCTTC.

The chain links TRBV5-1 to TRBJ1-3; D gene uncertain. Germline V gene sequence: CDR1 SGHRS, CDR2 YFSETQ. V was cut by 1 base and J by 3 bases, with 8 bases left in between. CDR3 length equals 14 residues. The CDR3: CASSLTDDGNTIYF. The CDR3 coding sequence is TGCGCCAGCAGCTTGACCGATGATGGAAACACCATATATTTT.

V and J are TRBV28 and TRBJ2-7, with D hard to call. Trimming took off 5 bases at V and 9 bases at J, with 20 bases between the two ends. The CDR3 covers 14 residues. Germline loops: CDR1 MDHEN, CDR2 SYDVKM. CDR3 in DNA: TGTGCCAGCAGTAAACCAGGTGGTTCTAATGCGCAGTACTTC. Its protein is CASSKPGGSNAQYF.

This chain links TRBV6-5 with TRBJ2-7, with no clear D. Germline V gene lookup returns CDR1 MNHEY and CDR2 SVGAGI. Trimming took 8 bases from V and 3 from J, leaving 14 bases between them. The length of the CDR3 is 13 residues. CDR3 DNA: TGTGCCAGCGGAAAGTTGGGCCTCTACGAGCAGTACTTC. It yields the protein CASGKLGLYEQYF.

The chain uses TRBV9 and TRBJ1-3, with unresolved D. With 3 bases removed from V and 5 bases from J, the gap between germline ends came to 18 bases. Looked up from germline, CDR1 is SGDLS and CDR2 is YYNGEE. The CDR3 length is 16 residues. CDR3 DNA sequence: TGTGCCAGCAGCGCAACCTTACTGACAACTAGAAACACCATATATTTT. Translation gives CASSATLLTTRNTIYF.

The chain combines TRBV12-3 or TRBV12-4 with TRBJ2-5; no reliable D call. Trimming took off 2 bases at V and 2 bases at J, with 6 bases between the two ends. The CDR3 covers 13 residues. The CDR3, as DNA: TGTGCCAGCAGTTTAATAGGGCAAGAGACCCAGTACTTC. It specifies CASSLIGQETQYF.

J is TRBJ2-1 and V is TRBV11-2, with a possible D match to TRBD2 (5 bases). Germline V gene data show CDR1 as SGHAT and CDR2 as FQNNGV. Trimming cost V 5 bases and J 1 base, with 12 bases left between them. There are 15 residues in the CDR3. CDR3 DNA sequence: TGTGCCAGCAGCCCAGACTGGAGGTCCTACAATGAGCAGTTCTTC. This encodes CASSPDWRSYNEQFF.

The chain has TRBV11-3 and TRBJ2-1; tentative D call: TRBD1 (5 bases). The germline V and J ends were trimmed by 4 bases and 7 bases, with 8 bases remaining between them. CDR1 and CDR2 (germline): SGHNT, YENEEA. The CDR3 extends over 12 amino acids. The CDR3 coding sequence is TGTGCCAGCAGCTCGACAGTGAATGAGCAGTTCTTC. This codes for CASSSTVNEQFF.

The chain links TRBV6-1 to TRBJ1-2, with D possibly being TRBD1 (5 bases). V was shortened by 2 bases and J by 2 bases, with 15 bases between the two germline ends. CDR1 and CDR2 (germline): MNHNS, SASEGT. There are 16 residues in the CDR3. In DNA form, the CDR3 reads TGTGCCAGCAGTGAACCTGGTATCGCAGGGAACTATGGCTACACCTTC. This gives the protein CASSEPGIAGNYGYTF.

This CDR3 is CASSLAVLNTGELFF. The CDR3 bases are TGCGCCAGCAGCTTGGCCGTCTTAAACACCGGGGAGCTGTTTTTT. This chain connects TRBV5-1 to TRBJ2-2; D is ambiguous. Trimming took off 0 bases at V and 2 bases at J, with 8 bases between the two ends. The CDR3 length is 15 residues. Looked up from germline, CDR1 is SGHRS and CDR2 is YFSETQ.

CDR3 sequence reads: CASTRWGFEQYF. CDR3 bases: TGTGCCAGCACCAGGTGGGGATTCGAGCAGTACTTC. The rearrangement uses TRBV12-3 or TRBV12-4 and TRBJ2-7, with D uncertain. The CDR3 totals 12 residues. V dropped 7 bases and J dropped 6 bases, with 13 bases sitting between them.

V is TRBV14 and J is TRBJ2-1; D remains ambiguous. The CDR3 runs 13 residues. V dropped 0 bases and J dropped 5 bases, with 5 bases sitting between them. The germline gives CDR1 SGHDN, CDR2 FVKESK. The CDR3 here is CASSQDRDNEQFF. DNA of the CDR3: TGTGCCAGCAGCCAAGACCGGGACAATGAGCAGTTCTTC.

This clone was counted once. V usage is TRBV2 and J usage is TRBJ1-1; D gene uncertain. The CDR3 is 13 residues long. V dropped 8 bases and J dropped 1 base, with 11 bases sitting between them. In germline, CDR1 is SNHLY, CDR2 FYNNEI. As DNA, the CDR3 is TGTGCCAGCCACCTAGAGGGGAACACTGAAGCTTTCTTT. This codes for CASHLEGNTEAFF.

J is TRBJ1-4 and V is TRBV5-8; D ambiguous. The germline CDR1 and CDR2 sequences are SGHTS and YDEGEE. Between the trimmed V and J ends, which lost 1 base and 8 bases, there was a span of 12 bases. The CDR3 runs to 14 residues. The CDR3 nucleotides are TGTGCCAGCAGCTTGTCGAGGGCACGGGAAAAACTGTTTTTT. Its translation is CASSLSRAREKLFF. Full variable domain (missing parts from reference TRBV5-8 and TRBJ1-4): EAGVTQSPTHLIKTRGQQATLRCSPISGHTSVYWYQQALGLGLQFLLWYDEGEERNRGNFPPRFSGRQFPNYSSELNVNALELEDSALYLCASSLSRAREKLFFGSGTQLSVL.

The chain links TRBV30 to TRBJ1-1, with D possibly being TRBD1 (5 bases). The V and J ends lost 8 bases and 0 bases respectively, with 10 bases between them. CDR3 length equals 12 residues. The germline V gene encodes CDR1 GTSNPN and CDR2 SVGIG (reference sequence). The CDR3 DNA reads TGTGCCGGGGGAAGACTGAACACTGAAGCTTTCTTT. It is translated as CAGGRLNTEAFF.

This chain links TRBV10-3 with TRBJ2-7; 9 bases are a match to TRBD2. With 4 bases clipped from V and 4 bases from J, the junction kept 5 bases outside the gene matches. The CDR3 covers 14 residues. CDR1 is ENHRY and CDR2 is SYGVKD in the germline V gene. The CDR3 DNA reads as TGTGCCATCAGTGGAAGTAGCGGGAGTTACGAGCAGTACTTC. This gives the protein CAISGSSGSYEQYF.

The gene calls are TRBV3-1 (or the pseudogene TRBV3-2) and TRBJ1-5; TRBD1 might be the D (6 bases). Germline V lookup: CDR1 LGHDT, CDR2 YNNKEL (reference sequence). This CDR3 region has 16 residues. With 2 bases removed from V and 4 bases from J, the gap between germline ends came to 15 bases. CDR3 amino acids: CASSQQWGQGNQPQHF. The CDR3, as DNA: TGTGCCAGCAGCCAACAGTGGGGCCAGGGGAATCAGCCCCAGCATTTT.

The V call is TRBV25-1, the J call TRBJ1-4; 8 nucleotides align to TRBD1. J gave up 5 bases and V 10 bases, and 6 bases lay outside the gene matches. Germline-derived CDR1 and CDR2 are MGHDK and SYGVNS. The CDR3 runs to 13 residues. The CDR3 is CATADRVNEKLFF. DNA for the CDR3: TGTGCCACGGCGGACAGGGTGAATGAAAAACTGTTTTTT.

The gene calls are TRBV7-2 and TRBJ1-1; a possible D gene is TRBD1 (5 bases). V was clipped by 3 bases and J by 3 bases, with 11 bases between them. The CDR3 covers 14 residues. Germline V gene lookup returns CDR1 SGHTA and CDR2 FQGNSA. The CDR3 loop reads CASSFSGGDTEAFF. CDR3 nucleotides: TGTGCCAGCAGCTTTTCCGGGGGGGACACTGAAGCTTTCTTT.

CDR3 loop: CASSLATEGNYGYTF. The DNA for the CDR3 is TGTGCCAGCAGTTTAGCGACGGAGGGGAACTATGGCTACACCTTC. The rearrangement links TRBV27 to TRBJ1-2; a possible D gene is TRBD1 (5 bases). The germline gives CDR1 MNHEY, CDR2 SMNVEV (reference sequence). The CDR3 extends over 15 amino acids. The V end lost 2 bases, the J end lost 2 bases, and 12 bases lay between the germline ends.

The chain is built from TRBV28 and TRBJ1-2; the D gene is possibly TRBD1 (5 bases). CDR3 length: 14 residues. V was cut by 4 bases and J by 2 bases, with 11 bases left in between. CDR1 and CDR2 from the germline V gene are MDHEN and SYDVKM. This CDR3 reads CASSSGGENYGYTF. The CDR3 nucleotides read TGTGCCAGCAGTTCCGGGGGTGAGAACTATGGCTACACCTTC.

V is TRBV18 and J is TRBJ2-5, with a weak D call TRBD1 (6 bases). V lost 8 bases to trimming and J lost 7 bases, with 17 bases between them. CDR3 length: 13 residues. The germline V gene has CDR1 KGHSH and CDR2 LQKENI. The CDR3 DNA is TGTGCCAGCCCCGTGGACAGTCGGGGGACCCAGTACTTC. Amino acids: CASPVDSRGTQYF.

The J gene is TRBJ1-5, the V gene TRBV7-8; D perhaps matches TRBD1 (5 bases). CDR1 and CDR2 (germline): SGHVS, FQNEAQ. The CDR3 contains 13 residues. Trimming removed 3 bases from V and 5 bases from J, with 8 bases in between. In DNA, the CDR3 is TGTGCCAGCAGCTTGGGGACTGATCAGCCCCAGCATTTT. As protein: CASSLGTDQPQHF.

This clone was seen once. V gene TRBV2 combines with J gene TRBJ1-3; D is possibly TRBD1 (6 bases). CDR1 and CDR2 from the germline V gene are SNHLY and FYNNEI. The V end was cut by 6 bases, the J end by 0 bases, with 18 bases between. This CDR3 contains 17 residues. CDR3 amino acids: CASRFSTGADSGNTIYF. The CDR3 DNA sequence: TGTGCCAGCAGATTTTCGACAGGAGCGGACTCTGGAAACACCATATATTTT.

The chain employs TRBV18 and TRBJ1-3, with D uncertain. V was cut by 1 base and J by 0 bases, with 10 bases left in between. Per germline, CDR1 KGHSH and CDR2 LQKENI. The CDR3 covers 16 residues. CDR3: CASSPRQATSGNTIYF. The CDR3 nucleotides read TGTGCCAGCTCACCACGGCAGGCGACCTCTGGAAACACCATATATTTT.